This TCR beta chain was recorded in a study of CXCR3-negative and CXCR3-positive naive CD8 T cells. Study at large: Every library held about 1.5 +/- 0.3 million TRB reads, and the total came to 130 million to 150 million. Findings of the study overall: Compared with CXCR3-negative naive cells, CXCR3-positive naive cells showed more hydrophobic TRB CDR3s. Memory cells showed distinct TRBV-TRBJ patterns, while the two naive subsets matched. No difference in surface CD5 was seen between naive subsets, and TCR strength was inferred from TRB CDR3 properties.

CDR1 DFQATT and CDR2 SNEGSKA come from the germline V gene (reference sequence). The CDR3 runs 15 residues. UMI-labeled 5' RACE yielded the TRB cDNA libraries. TCRdb reprocessed the 5' RACE reads and reports one entry per CDR3 protein, with no DNA. The sample table includes about 110,000 distinct CDR3 sequences. A remark on this clonotype: Its specificity is not known.

This sequence was found in a human donor in good health. Some clones in this sample may be carry-over from other donors' samples. The material sequenced was naive CXCR3+ CD8+ T cells from blood. Documented subset: CD45RO-CCR7+CD27+CD95- naive CD8+ T cells expressing CXCR3 (TNR3+). This rearrangement joins TRBV20-1 to TRBJ2-7. The CDR3 protein is CSARDQFVSSYEQYF.